The next 29 T cell receptor beta chains were all read from a single sample in a study of T cell repertoires in cytomegalovirus infection. No cognate antigen is known for these TCRs. TCRdb fed the reads into MiXCR, producing one record per CDR3 protein. Among roughly 920,000 distinct CDR3 sequences, approximately 31% were seen once, and the ten largest hold around 15%. Sample: cultured CD8+ T cells from PBMCs, taken from culture after CMV antigen stimulation. These receptor sequences come from a human donor in good health (CMV status not recorded). Some clones in this sample may be carry-over from other donors' samples.

The rearrangement uses TRBV7-3 and TRBJ2-1; TRBD2 might be the D (7 bases). The germline CDR1 and CDR2 sequences are SGHTA and FQGTGA. The CDR3 runs to 15 residues. V lost 5 bases and J lost 8, with 19 bases in between. Here the CDR3 DNA reads TGTGCCAGCAGCCCCAGGAGGGGGGGCCCCGATGAGCAGTTCTTC. It yields the protein CASSPRRGGPDEQFF. Variable domain in full (rest from reference TRBV7-3 and TRBJ2-1): GAGVSQTPSNKVTEKGKYVELRCDPISGHTALYWYRQSLGQGPEFLIYFQGTGAADDSGLPNDRFFAVRPEGSVSTLKIQRTERGDSAVYLCASSPRRGGPDEQFFGPGTRLTVL.

In DNA form, the CDR3 reads TGTGCCAGCAGTTACTCGATAGGCGGGGCGGCGGATACGCAGTATTTT. Translation gives CASSYSIGGAADTQYF. This sequence joins TRBV6-8 and TRBJ2-3; D possibly corresponds to TRBD2 (6 bases). CDR3 size: 16 residues. Germline V gene lookup returns CDR1 MNHGY and CDR2 SAAAGT. Trimming took off 0 bases at V and 6 bases at J, with 16 bases between the two ends.

This clonotype was counted a few times. The gene calls are TRBV19 and TRBJ2-7; D may be TRBD2 (6 bases). Per germline, CDR1 LNHDA and CDR2 SQIVND (reference sequence). Trimming removed 1 base at V and 1 base at J, with 11 bases between. The CDR3 is made up of 15 amino acids. Here the CDR3 reads CASSIGAGPSYEQYF. CDR3 nucleotide sequence: TGTGCCAGTAGTATAGGCGCGGGACCTTCCTACGAGCAGTACTTC.

This clonotype was counted a few times. The rearrangement joins TRBV10-3 to TRBJ2-4, with a tentative D call TRBD1 (6 bases). The CDR3 is 11 residues long. Germline assignment: CDR1 ENHRY and CDR2 SYGVKD. V was cut by 8 bases and J by 14 bases, with 16 bases left in between. The CDR3 loop is CAIGNRVPEYF. The CDR3 nucleotides read TGTGCCATCGGAAACAGGGTTCCTGAGTACTTC.

Concerning this clonotype: One base away lies a much larger clone, so this may be a sequencing read error. The chain recombines TRBV7-9 with TRBJ2-3, with 11 bases aligning to TRBD2. CDR3 length equals 15 residues. Germline V gives CDR1 SEHNR, CDR2 FQNEAQ (reference sequence). V lost 4 bases to trimming and J lost 11 bases; unmatched junction nucleotides: 11. As DNA, the CDR3 is TGTGCCAGCAGCTACCTAGGGACTAGCGGTTCAGAGCAGTATTTT. Its translation: CASSYLGTSGSEQYF.

Details on this clonotype: One end of the junction fails to match germline, which may point to a read error. The V gene is TRBV27, the J gene TRBJ2-1, with D possibly TRBD2 on 5 matching bases. Germline CDR1 and CDR2: MNHEY and SMNVEV (reference sequence). The CDR3 covers 12 residues. This chain's CDR3 is CANSSGVVEQFF. Here the CDR3 DNA reads TGTGCCAACAGTTCCGGGGTCGTTGAGCAGTTCTTC.

The chain has TRBV28 and TRBJ2-1; 8 nucleotides align to TRBD1. V trimming: 6 bases; J trimming: 7 bases; junction bases outside the gene matches: 5. Germline CDR1 and CDR2: MDHEN and SYDVKM. This CDR3 contains 13 residues. The CDR3 nucleotides are TGTGCCAGCAGACCCACAGGGGGTAATGAGCAGTTCTTC. Its translation is CASRPTGGNEQFF.

The rearrangement uses TRBV19 and TRBJ2-1, with 10 bases matching TRBD1. The CDR3 has 17 amino acids. Losses at the gene ends were 1 base for V and 6 bases for J; bases not matched to a gene: 9. Germline-derived CDR1 and CDR2 are LNHDA and SQIVND (reference sequence). The CDR3 DNA reads TGTGCCAGTAGTATAGGTCCGGGACAGGGGTCTCCCAATGAGCAGTTCTTC. It codes for CASSIGPGQGSPNEQFF.

The rearrangement joins TRBV5-5 to TRBJ2-7, with TRBD2 identical over 8 bases. In germline, CDR1 is SGHKS, CDR2 YYEKEE (reference sequence). V gave up 5 bases and J gave up 6 bases; unmatched junction bases: 13. The CDR3 is 15 residues long. CDR3 DNA sequence: TGTGCCAGCAGTCTATCCGGGGGGGATCCCAGCGAGCAGTACTTC. Residues: CASSLSGGDPSEQYF. Drawing the rest from reference TRBV5-5 and TRBJ2-7, the complete variable domain is DAGVTQSPTHLIKTRGQQVTLRCSPISGHKSVSWYQQVLGQGPQFIFQYYEKEERGRGNFPDRFSARQFPNYSSELNVNALLLGDSALYLCASSLSGGDPSEQYFGPGTRLTVT.

Note on this clonotype: This could be a read error, since a much larger clone is one nucleotide away. The chain is built from TRBV12-3 or TRBV12-4 and TRBJ1-5; 8 positions agree with TRBD1. V was clipped by 2 bases and J by 5 bases; unmatched bases: 5. The length of the CDR3 is 15 residues. CDR3 DNA sequence: TGTGCCAGCAGTTTATCAGGGGGCGGCGATCAGCCCCAGCATTTT. This translates into CASSLSGGGDQPQHF.

This clonotype was seen once. Just one base apart from a much larger clone, this may be a read error. The gene calls are TRBV7-6 and TRBJ2-3; D assignment may be TRBD1 or TRBD2 (5 bases each). The CDR3 has 22 residues. Looked up from germline, CDR1 is SGHVS and CDR2 is FNYEAQ. Here the CDR3 DNA reads TGTGCTAGCAGCTTATATTCCCAAGGTTATCCAGGGAGATACGGGGTGGCGGATACGCAGTATTTT. It encodes CASSLYSQGYPGRYGVADTQYF.

This clonotype showed up many times. V usage is TRBV12-3 or TRBV12-4 and J usage is TRBJ2-6; the match to TRBD1 covers 8 bases. The junction had 4 bases not matched to a gene; V was cut back by 7 bases and J by 2 bases. This CDR3 is built from 15 residues. As DNA, the CDR3 is TGTGCCAGCAACCAGGGGGCGCCTGGGGCCAACGTCCTGACTTTC. Protein product: CASNQGAPGANVLTF.

V and J are TRBV28 and TRBJ2-3; a weak D match, TRBD2 (5 bases). This CDR3 is 13 amino acids long. Deletions cut 6 bases from V and 2 bases from J, with 9 bases between. Per germline, CDR1 MDHEN and CDR2 SYDVKM. This CDR3 is CASRDSYTDTQYF. For the CDR3, the DNA is TGTGCCAGCAGGGACTCCTACACAGATACGCAGTATTTT.

In regard to this clonotype: The junction departs from germline at one end; a sequencing error may be responsible. V is TRBV7-9 and J is TRBJ2-7; D is unclear. From germline, CDR1 is SEHNR and CDR2 FQNEAQ (reference sequence). This CDR3 contains 13 residues. The CDR3 spells CANSADGYYEQYF. The CDR3, as DNA: TGTGCCAACAGCGCGGACGGATACTACGAGCAGTACTTC.

The V and J genes are TRBV7-9 and TRBJ2-2; D is possibly TRBD1 (6 bases). Germline CDR1 SEHNR, CDR2 FQNEAQ (reference sequence). V was pared by 7 bases and J by 1 base, with 13 bases between. The CDR3 loop spans 15 amino acids. Here the CDR3 reads CASNNPGQNTGELFF. The CDR3 DNA reads as TGTGCCAGCAACAACCCGGGACAGAACACCGGGGAGCTGTTTTTT.

The chain uses TRBV12-3 or TRBV12-4 and TRBJ2-1; TRBD2 might be the D (5 bases). The length of the CDR3 is 12 residues. With 8 bases removed from V and 6 bases from J, the gap between germline ends came to 11 bases. Here the CDR3 DNA reads TGTGCCAGCCGACTAAACCCCAATGAGCAGTTCTTC. This sequence encodes CASRLNPNEQFF.

The V gene is TRBV10-3, the J gene TRBJ2-1, with D possibly TRBD1 on 5 matching bases. V gave up 0 bases and J gave up 5 bases, with 17 bases separating them. CDR3 length: 17 residues. CDR1 and CDR2 from the germline V gene are ENHRY and SYGVKD. CDR3 DNA sequence: TGTGCCATCAGTGAGTCTGAAACGGCAGGGTGGAACAATGAGCAGTTCTTC. Translating gives CAISESETAGWNNEQFF.

The chain links TRBV6-6 to TRBJ1-1; D is undetermined. The CDR3 length is 16 residues. The V gene lost 2 bases and the J gene lost 4 bases, with 17 bases spanning the gap. Germline CDR1 is MNHNY and CDR2 is SVGAGI (reference sequence). CDR3 DNA: TGTGCCAGCAGTTACACTCAGTGGCCTTCCGGCACTGAAGCTTTCTTT. It codes for CASSYTQWPSGTEAFF.

The chain carries TRBV12-3 or TRBV12-4 and TRBJ1-1; 9 nucleotides agree with TRBD1. The J segment lost 4 bases and the V segment lost 8 bases, leaving 8 bases of the junction unmatched. The length of the CDR3 is 14 residues. CDR3 residues: CASVLGDRVTEAFF. The CDR3 DNA is TGTGCCAGCGTGCTGGGGGACAGGGTCACTGAAGCTTTCTTT.

The chain combines TRBV5-1 with TRBJ2-1; 10 bases are shared with TRBD2. Looked up from germline, CDR1 is SGHRS and CDR2 is YFSETQ. V trimming: 5 bases; J trimming: 5 bases; junction bases outside the gene matches: 7. The CDR3 is 15 residues long. In DNA form, the CDR3 reads TGCGCCAGCAGTTACGGTAGCGGGGGGAACAATGAGCAGTTCTTC. It is translated as CASSYGSGGNNEQFF.

For this clonotype: The junction and the germline gene differ at one end; a read error may be behind it. The rearrangement uses TRBV5-1 and TRBJ2-2; D could derive from TRBD1 or TRBD2 (5 bases each). This CDR3 comprises 14 residues. The germline gives CDR1 SGHRS, CDR2 YFSETQ. The CDR3 here is CASSLAVGTEELFF. The CDR3 DNA reads as TGCGCCAGCAGCTTGGCCGTAGGGACCGAGGAGCTGTTTTTT.

This clonotype was counted only a few times. This rearrangement joins TRBV28 to TRBJ2-1; D is unclear. This CDR3 is 11 amino acids long. Trimming shortened V by 2 bases and J by 9 bases, and 5 bases separated the two germline ends. Germline loops: CDR1 MDHEN, CDR2 SYDVKM. The DNA of the CDR3 is TGTGCCAGCAGTTTAAAGGCTGAGCAGTTCTTC. Translating it yields CASSLKAEQFF.

V and J are TRBV19 and TRBJ1-4; the D gene is possibly TRBD1 (5 bases). This CDR3 region has 15 residues. CDR1 and CDR2 (germline): LNHDA, SQIVND (reference sequence). Trimming left V 5 bases short and J 4 bases short, with 14 bases between. CDR3 DNA sequence: TGTGCCAGTAGTCCGGAACCGGGACTTAATGAAAAACTGTTTTTT. Amino acid sequence: CASSPEPGLNEKLFF.

The chain links TRBV19 to TRBJ2-1; 8 bases align to TRBD2. With V trimmed by 0 bases and J by 6 bases, 4 bases remained unmatched. The germline CDR1 and CDR2 sequences are LNHDA and SQIVND (reference sequence). The CDR3 runs to 15 residues. The CDR3 DNA follows: TGTGCCAGTAGTATAGACGGGGGGGGAATCAATGAGCAGTTCTTC. As protein: CASSIDGGGINEQFF.

The chain links TRBV2 to TRBJ1-2, with D unresolved. Germline values: CDR1 SNHLY, CDR2 FYNNEI. V was trimmed by 0 bases and J by 4 bases, leaving 15 bases between them. The CDR3 totals 16 residues. DNA for the CDR3: TGTGCCAGCAGTGAAGCGCTTGGGGTATCTGCCTATGGCTACACCTTC. As protein: CASSEALGVSAYGYTF.

This clonotype was detected once. V and J are TRBV6-6 and TRBJ1-2; 9 nucleotides line up with TRBD1. Germline trimming cut 7 bases from V and 4 bases from J; bases unmatched to any gene: 7. Germline lookup yields CDR1 MNHNY and CDR2 SVGAGI (reference sequence). The CDR3 loop spans 14 amino acids. Here the CDR3 reads CASIQTGGIYGYTF. The CDR3 DNA is TGTGCCAGCATTCAGACAGGGGGTATCTATGGCTACACCTTC.

This clonotype was observed many times. CDR3 protein: CASSPGRNNEKLFF. In nucleotides, the CDR3 is TGTGCCAGCAGCCCGGGACGGAATAATGAAAAACTGTTTTTT. The chain couples TRBV7-9 to TRBJ1-4; TRBD1 might be the D (5 bases). Per germline, CDR1 SEHNR and CDR2 FQNEAQ (reference sequence). V lost 5 bases, J lost 4 bases, and 11 bases lay in between. The CDR3 runs 14 residues.

This clonotype turned up a few times. The chain couples TRBV24-1 to TRBJ2-2; the match to TRBD2 covers 9 bases. The CDR3 is made up of 17 amino acids. With 3 bases clipped from V and 3 bases from J, the junction kept 7 bases outside the gene matches. In germline, CDR1 is KGHDR, CDR2 SFDVKD. The CDR3 coding sequence is TGTGCCACCAGTGATGGTAGCGGGGGCTACTACACCGGGGAGCTGTTTTTT. Residues: CATSDGSGGYYTGELFF.

This clonotype came up a few times. The V call is TRBV7-9, the J call TRBJ1-1; D is possibly TRBD1 (5 bases). With 5 bases removed from V and 5 bases from J, the gap between germline ends came to 12 bases. This CDR3 comprises 13 residues. Per the germline V gene, CDR1 is SEHNR and CDR2 is FQNEAQ (reference sequence). This CDR3 is CASSAERGTEAFF. DNA for the CDR3: TGTGCCAGCAGCGCTGAGAGGGGAACTGAAGCTTTCTTT.